These 6 T cell receptor beta chains were sequenced from one sample in a study of response to subunit inactivated influenza vaccine listed by TCRdb under 2018. The library relied on RT-PCR. The instrument given in TCRdb is Illumina HiSeq 2500. The raw public reads went through TCRdb reprocessing: fastp at Q25, MiXCR clone calling, in-frame beta chains kept. Every CDR3 protein is listed once, alongside the most common genes and DNA of its rows. The sample table lists about 240,000 distinct CDR3 sequences, over 9% of them with a count of one. 7.8% of the sample is taken by the ten largest. This specimen consisted of non-naive T cells sorted from PBMCs, obtained 14 days before vaccination. The sample's cell subset or site label, in plain terms: memory T cell fraction. The receptors originated from a man in his fifties who received an inactivated influenza vaccine. Donor details come from another sample of the same person, matched by shared clones.

This clonotype turned up a few times. The J gene is TRBJ2-3, the V gene TRBV12-3 or TRBV12-4; 10 bases are shared with TRBD1. Trimming removed 5 bases from V and 5 bases from J; junction bases left unmatched: 7. The CDR3 consists of 15 residues. This CDR3 reads CASSPGDRGEDTQYF. The CDR3, as DNA: TGTGCCAGCAGTCCCGGGGACAGGGGTGAAGATACGCAGTATTTT.

This clonotype was seen a few times. The chain recombines TRBV20-1 with TRBJ1-3; weak D call: TRBD1 (5 bases). This CDR3 comprises 14 residues. Germline CDR1 reads DFQATT; CDR2 reads SNEGSKA (reference sequence). The V and J ends lost 3 bases and 4 bases respectively, with 13 bases between them. The CDR3 DNA follows: TGCAGTGCTAGTGTTGGGGCCAGAGGAAACACCATATATTTT. This sequence encodes CSASVGARGNTIYF.

This clonotype was observed at least ten times. The chain joins TRBV28 to TRBJ1-5, with 7 bases identical to TRBD1. Trimming at V came to 5 bases and at J to 7 bases, leaving 11 bases not matched to a gene. Germline lookup yields CDR1 MDHEN and CDR2 SYDVKM. The CDR3 length is 15 residues. CDR3 protein: CASSILDRVHQPQHF. Written as DNA, the CDR3 is TGTGCCAGCAGTATACTCGACAGGGTACACCAGCCCCAGCATTTT.

This clonotype has at least ten counts. V and J are TRBV12-3 or TRBV12-4 and TRBJ2-3, with 8 bases lining up with TRBD2. The CDR3 has 16 residues. V trimming: 6 bases; J trimming: 1 base; junction bases outside the gene matches: 9. The CDR3 spells CASSPGVTSGTDTQYF. The CDR3 nucleotides read TGTGCCAGCAGCCCCGGGGTGACTAGCGGCACAGATACGCAGTATTTT.

This clonotype was recorded a few times. The chain uses TRBV7-6 and TRBJ2-5; TRBD2 aligns across 7 bases. Germline CDR1 and CDR2: SGHVS and FNYEAQ. This CDR3 has 16 amino acids. J was trimmed by 5 bases and V by 5 bases; bases with no gene match: 14. DNA of the CDR3: TGTGCCAGCAGCGTAACCTCGGCGGGAGTTATGGAGACCCAGTACTTC. Its translation is CASSVTSAGVMETQYF. Complete variable domain (other parts from reference TRBV7-6 and TRBJ2-5): GAGVSQSPRYKVTKRGQDVALRCDPISGHVSLYWYRQALGQGPEFLTYFNYEAQQDKSGLPNDRFSAERPEGSISTLTIQRTEQRDSAMYRCASSVTSAGVMETQYFGPGTRLLVL.

This clonotype has more than one count but fewer than ten. This rearrangement joins TRBV6-2 or TRBV6-3 to TRBJ2-7; 7 bases are shared with TRBD2. Germline values: CDR1 MNHEY, CDR2 SVGEGT. The CDR3 consists of 16 residues. The J segment lost 1 base and the V segment lost 11 bases, leaving 17 bases of the junction unmatched. CDR3 loop: CASNRSPGDYSYEQYF. CDR3 DNA sequence: TGTGCCTCGAATCGGAGCCCGGGGGACTATTCCTACGAGCAGTACTTC.